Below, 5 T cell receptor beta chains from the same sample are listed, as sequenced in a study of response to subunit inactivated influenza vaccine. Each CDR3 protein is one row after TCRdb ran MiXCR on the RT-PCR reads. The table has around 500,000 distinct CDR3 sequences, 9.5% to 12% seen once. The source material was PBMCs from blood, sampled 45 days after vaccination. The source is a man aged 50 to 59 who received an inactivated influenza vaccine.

Here the CDR3 reads CASRGTSGRARGTDTQYF. In nucleotides, the CDR3 is TGTGCCAGCAGGGGGACTAGCGGGAGGGCCAGAGGCACAGATACGCAGTATTTT. The gene calls are TRBV25-1 and TRBJ2-3; TRBD2 matches at 16 bases. There are 18 residues in the CDR3. J lost 1 base, V lost 6 bases, and 7 bases had no gene match. Germline V gives CDR1 MGHDK, CDR2 SYGVNS.

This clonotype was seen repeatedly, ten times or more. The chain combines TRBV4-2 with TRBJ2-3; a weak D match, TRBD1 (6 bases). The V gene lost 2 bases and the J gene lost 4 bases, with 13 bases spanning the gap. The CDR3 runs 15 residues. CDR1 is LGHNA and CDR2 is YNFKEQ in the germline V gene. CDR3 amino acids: CASSQPDSLPDTQYF. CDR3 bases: TGTGCCAGCAGCCAACCGGACAGTTTACCAGATACGCAGTATTTT.

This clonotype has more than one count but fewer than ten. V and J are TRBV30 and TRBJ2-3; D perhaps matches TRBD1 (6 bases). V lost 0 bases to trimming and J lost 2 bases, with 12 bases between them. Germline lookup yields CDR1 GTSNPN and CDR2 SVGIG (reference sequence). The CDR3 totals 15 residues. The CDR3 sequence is CAWSVGAAYTDTQYF. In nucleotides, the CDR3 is TGTGCCTGGAGTGTGGGGGCCGCCTACACAGATACGCAGTATTTT.

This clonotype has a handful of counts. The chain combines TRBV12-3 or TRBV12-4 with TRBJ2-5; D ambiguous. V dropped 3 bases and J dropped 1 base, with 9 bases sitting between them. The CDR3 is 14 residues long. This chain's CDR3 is CASSFSDFQETQYF. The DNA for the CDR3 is TGTGCCAGCAGTTTCTCAGATTTCCAAGAGACCCAGTACTTC.

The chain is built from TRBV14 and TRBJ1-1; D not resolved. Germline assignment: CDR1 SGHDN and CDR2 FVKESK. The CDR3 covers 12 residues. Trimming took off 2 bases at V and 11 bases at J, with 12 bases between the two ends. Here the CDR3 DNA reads TGTGCCAGCAGCCAAATGGACCAAGGGGCTTTCTTT. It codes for CASSQMDQGAFF. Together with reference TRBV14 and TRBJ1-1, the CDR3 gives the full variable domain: EAGVTQFPSHSVIEKGQTVTLRCDPISGHDNLYWYRRVMGKEIKFLLHFVKESKQDESGMPNNRFLAERTGGTYSTLKVQPAELEDSGVYFCASSQMDQGAFFGQGTRLTVV.